This TCR beta chain was retrieved from a study of glioma-infiltrating T cells. Study-level findings and limits: Above-expected tissue-blood divergence occurred in all gliomas, most in low-grade ones.

As to this clonotype: Its antigen is not identified. The junction differs from germline at one of its ends, possibly a read error.

Germline CDR1 is MDHEN and CDR2 is SYDVKM. CDR3 length: 14 residues. Using RNA template, CDR3s of TCR alpha and beta were amplified with iRepertoire arm-PCR. TCRdb analysed the multiplex PCR reads with MiXCR anew, one entry per CDR3 protein. Here the sample spans about 93,000 distinct CDR3 sequences, around 40% being singletons. This sequence originates from a human donor with low-grade glioma or glioblastoma, undergoing nonglioma brain surgery, or in good health (not recorded which). The sample taken for sequencing was glioma tissue, nonneoplastic brain tissue, or PBMCs (not recorded which). The chain recombines TRBV28 with TRBJ1-2, with 8 bases lining up with TRBD1. In nucleotides, the CDR3 is TGTGCCTGCAGTTTGGACAGGGTGAACTATGGCTACACCTTC. This translates into CACSLDRVNYGYTF.